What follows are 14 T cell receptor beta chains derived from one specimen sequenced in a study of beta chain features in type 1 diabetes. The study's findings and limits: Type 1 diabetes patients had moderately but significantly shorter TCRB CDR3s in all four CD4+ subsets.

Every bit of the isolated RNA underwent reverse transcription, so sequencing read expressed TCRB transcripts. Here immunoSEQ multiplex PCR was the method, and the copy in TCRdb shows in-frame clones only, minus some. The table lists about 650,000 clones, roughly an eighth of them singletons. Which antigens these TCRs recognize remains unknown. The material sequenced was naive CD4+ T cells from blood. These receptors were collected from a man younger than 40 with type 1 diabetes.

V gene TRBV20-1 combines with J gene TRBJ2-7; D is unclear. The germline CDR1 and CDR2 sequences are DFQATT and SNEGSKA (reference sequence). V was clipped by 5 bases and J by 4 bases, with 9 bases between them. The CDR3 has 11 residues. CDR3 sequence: CSAPENYEQYF. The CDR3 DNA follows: TGCAGTGCTCCGGAGAATTACGAGCAGTACTTC.

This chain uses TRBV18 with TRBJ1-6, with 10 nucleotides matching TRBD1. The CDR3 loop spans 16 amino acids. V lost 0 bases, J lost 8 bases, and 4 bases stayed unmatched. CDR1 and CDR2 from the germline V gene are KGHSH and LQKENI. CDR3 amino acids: CASSPPGTGAYSPLHF. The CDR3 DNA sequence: TGTGCCAGCTCACCACCAGGGACAGGGGCATATTCACCCCTCCACTTT.

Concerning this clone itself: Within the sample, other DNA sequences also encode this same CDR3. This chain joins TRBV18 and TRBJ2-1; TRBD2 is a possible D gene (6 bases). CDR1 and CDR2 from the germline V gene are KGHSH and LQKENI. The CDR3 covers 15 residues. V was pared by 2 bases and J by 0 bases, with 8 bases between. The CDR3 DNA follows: TGTGCCAGCTCACCAGTCGGGAGCTCCTACAATGAGCAGTTCTTC. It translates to CASSPVGSSYNEQFF.

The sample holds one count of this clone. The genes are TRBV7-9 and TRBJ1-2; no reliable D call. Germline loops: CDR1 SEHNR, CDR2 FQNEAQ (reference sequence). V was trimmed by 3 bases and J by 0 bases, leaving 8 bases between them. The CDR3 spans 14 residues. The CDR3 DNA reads TGTGCCAGCAGCTTGAATATTGCTAACTATGGCTACACCTTC. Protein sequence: CASSLNIANYGYTF.

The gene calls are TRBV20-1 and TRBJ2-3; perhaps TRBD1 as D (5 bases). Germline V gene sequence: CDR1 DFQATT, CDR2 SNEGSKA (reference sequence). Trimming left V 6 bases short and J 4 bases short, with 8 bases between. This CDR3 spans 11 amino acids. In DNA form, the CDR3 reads TGCAGTGCAGAAGGGGCAGATACGCAGTATTTT. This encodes CSAEGADTQYF.

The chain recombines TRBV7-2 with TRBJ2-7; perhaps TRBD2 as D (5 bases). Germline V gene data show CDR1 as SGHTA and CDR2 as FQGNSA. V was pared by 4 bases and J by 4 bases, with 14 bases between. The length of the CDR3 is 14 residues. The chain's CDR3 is CASSSFKGSYEQYF. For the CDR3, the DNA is TGTGCCAGCAGCTCGTTTAAAGGGAGTTACGAGCAGTACTTC.

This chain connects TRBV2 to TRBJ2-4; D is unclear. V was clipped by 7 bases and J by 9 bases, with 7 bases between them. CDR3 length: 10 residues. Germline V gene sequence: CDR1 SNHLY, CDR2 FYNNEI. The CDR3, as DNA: TGTGCCAGCAAGATGGGCATTCAGTACTTC. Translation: CASKMGIQYF.

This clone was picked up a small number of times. The CDR3 reads CASSPNRSGANVLTF. CDR3 DNA sequence: TGTGCCAGCAGTCCTAACAGATCTGGGGCCAACGTCCTGACTTTC. The V call is TRBV28, the J call TRBJ2-6; no definite D call. Between the trimmed V and J ends, which lost 5 bases and 1 base, there was a span of 9 bases. This CDR3 comprises 15 residues. Germline assignment: CDR1 MDHEN and CDR2 SYDVKM.

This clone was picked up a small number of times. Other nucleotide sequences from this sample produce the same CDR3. The CDR3 is CASSVGTGNQPQHF. The CDR3 nucleotides are TGTGCCAGCAGCGTAGGAACAGGCAATCAGCCCCAGCATTTT. The chain combines TRBV9 with TRBJ1-5; D gene uncertain. The V end lost 0 bases, the J end lost 2 bases, and 6 bases lay between the germline ends. Germline V gene data show CDR1 as SGDLS and CDR2 as YYNGEE. This CDR3 spans 14 amino acids.

For the CDR3, the DNA is TGTGCCAGCAGCGTAGAGGCAGCTCAGCCCCAGCATTTT. Translation gives CASSVEAAQPQHF. The V gene is TRBV9, the J gene TRBJ1-5; D gene ambiguous. There are 13 residues in the CDR3. Per the germline V gene, CDR1 is SGDLS and CDR2 is YYNGEE. The V gene lost 0 bases and the J gene lost 6 bases, with 7 bases spanning the gap.

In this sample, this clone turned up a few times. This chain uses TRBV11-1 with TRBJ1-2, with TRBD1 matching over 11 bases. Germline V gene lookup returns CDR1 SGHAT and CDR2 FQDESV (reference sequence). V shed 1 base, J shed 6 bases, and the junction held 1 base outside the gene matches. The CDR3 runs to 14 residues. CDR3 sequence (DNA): TGTGCCAGCAGCTTAGAGGACAGGGGGCATGGCTACACCTTC. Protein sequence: CASSLEDRGHGYTF.

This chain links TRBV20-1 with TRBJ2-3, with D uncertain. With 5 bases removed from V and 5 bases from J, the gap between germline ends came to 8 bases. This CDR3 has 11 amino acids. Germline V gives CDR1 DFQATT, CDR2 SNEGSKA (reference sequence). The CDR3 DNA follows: TGCAGTGCTTTTCCAGGAGATACGCAGTATTTT. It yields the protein CSAFPGDTQYF.

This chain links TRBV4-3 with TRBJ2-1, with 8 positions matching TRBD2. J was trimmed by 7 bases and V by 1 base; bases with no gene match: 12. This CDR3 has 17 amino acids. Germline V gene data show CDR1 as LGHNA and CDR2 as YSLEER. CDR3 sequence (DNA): TGCGCCAGCAGCCAAGCCGCTGTTGCGACGGGGGGGAATGAGCAGTTCTTC. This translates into CASSQAAVATGGNEQFF.

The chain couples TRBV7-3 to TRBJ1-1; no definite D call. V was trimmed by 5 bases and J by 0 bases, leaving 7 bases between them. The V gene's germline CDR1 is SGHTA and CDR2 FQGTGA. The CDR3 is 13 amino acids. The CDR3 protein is CASSRGVNTEAFF. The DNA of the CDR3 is TGTGCCAGCAGCCGCGGGGTGAACACTGAAGCTTTCTTT.